This T cell receptor (beta chain) appears in the sequencing data of a study of shared clonotypes between healthy human individuals. Every subset had its genomic DNA shared out evenly among several immunoSEQ plates. Original data processing: ImmunoSEQ sequences covered only the junction and lacked quality scores; filtering therefore differed. The repertoire was sequenced with immunoSEQ multiplex PCR; TCRdb's copy has only in-frame clones and lacks some. That table is the source of V, J and clone size, and D and trimming were worked out from the DNA. The table includes about 2,200,000 clones, about 92% detected once. The naive CD8 subset, CD45RO-negative cells positively selected for CCR7, excluded terminally differentiated effector memory CD45RA+ cells. Every contributor of samples was a Caucasian grown-up residing in Nashville, Tennessee. V lost 4 bases to trimming and J lost 5 bases, with 11 bases between them. Germline V lookup: CDR1 SGHAT, CDR2 FQNNGV. This CDR3 spans 14 amino acids.

The chain joins TRBV11-2 to TRBJ1-4; D is ambiguous. The sequenced material came from naive CD8+ T cells from PBMCs. This receptor was identified in a man between 18 and 29 years old in good health. Some clones in this sample may be carry-over from other donors' samples. CDR3 region: CASSSPGENEKLFF. The CDR3 region has the DNA TGTGCCAGCAGCTCCCCCGGGGAAAATGAAAAACTGTTTTTT. Full variable domain (missing parts from reference TRBV11-2 and TRBJ1-4): EAGVAQSPRYKIIEKRQSVAFWCNPISGHATLYWYQQILGQGPKLLIQFQNNGVVDDSQLPKDRFSAERLKGVDSTLKIQPAKLEDSAVYLCASSSPGENEKLFFGSGTQLSVL.